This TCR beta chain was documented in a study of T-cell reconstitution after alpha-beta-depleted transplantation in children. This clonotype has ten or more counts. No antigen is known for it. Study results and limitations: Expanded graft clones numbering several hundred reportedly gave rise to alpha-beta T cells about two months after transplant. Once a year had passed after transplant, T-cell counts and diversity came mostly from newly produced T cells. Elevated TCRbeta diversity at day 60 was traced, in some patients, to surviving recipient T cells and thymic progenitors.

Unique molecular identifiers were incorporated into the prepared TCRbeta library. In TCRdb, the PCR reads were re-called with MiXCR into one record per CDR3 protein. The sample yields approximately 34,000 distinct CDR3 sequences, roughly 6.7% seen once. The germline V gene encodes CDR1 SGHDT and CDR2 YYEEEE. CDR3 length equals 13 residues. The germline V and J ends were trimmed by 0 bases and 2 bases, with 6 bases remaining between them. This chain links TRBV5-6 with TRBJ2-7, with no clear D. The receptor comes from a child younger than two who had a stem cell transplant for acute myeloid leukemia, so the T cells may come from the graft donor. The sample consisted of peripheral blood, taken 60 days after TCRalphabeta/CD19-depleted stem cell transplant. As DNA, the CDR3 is TGTGCCAGCAGCTTGGACAATACCTACGAGCAGTACTTC. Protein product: CASSLDNTYEQYF.